The 28 T cell receptor beta chains below all came from one sample that was sequenced in a study of T cell responses to AZD1222 COVID-19 vaccine. Some clones are missing from TCRdb's copy, which holds only in-frame ones; the method was immunoSEQ multiplex PCR. The repertoire includes some 65,000 clones, 79% of them detected once, and more than 20% sits in the top ten. Specimen: peripheral blood, collected on day 0 of MenACWY control vaccination. These receptors all come from an adult in good health.

The chain has TRBV6-2 or TRBV6-3 and TRBJ1-2; no reliable D call. V gave up 5 bases and J gave up 3 bases, with 7 bases separating them. The length of the CDR3 is 12 residues. Germline lookup yields CDR1 MNHEY and CDR2 SVGEGT. The CDR3 DNA is TGTGCCAGCAGTCAGCAGGACTATGGCTACACCTTC. As protein: CASSQQDYGYTF.

This chain joins TRBV19 and TRBJ1-1; the D gene is possibly TRBD1 (5 bases). The CDR3 covers 13 residues. CDR1 and CDR2 (germline): LNHDA, SQIVND (reference sequence). Trimming cost V 5 bases and J 1 base, with 8 bases left between them. The chain's CDR3 is CASSFQGNTEAFF. DNA for the CDR3: TGTGCCAGTAGTTTCCAGGGGAACACTGAAGCTTTCTTT.

The gene calls are TRBV6-5 and TRBJ1-5, with a tentative D call TRBD1 (5 bases). Germline CDR1 is MNHEY and CDR2 is SVGAGI. The CDR3 extends over 13 amino acids. V lost 6 bases and J lost 4, with 10 bases in between. CDR3 region: CASRRDANQPQHF. The CDR3 region has the DNA TGTGCCAGCAGACGGGACGCTAATCAGCCCCAGCATTTT.

The rearrangement links TRBV10-3 to TRBJ1-2, with 9 bases lining up with TRBD1. This CDR3 contains 16 residues. V shed 3 bases and J 4 bases; nucleotides not matched to a gene: 9. The V gene's germline CDR1 is ENHRY and CDR2 SYGVKD. The CDR3 spells CAISDFTGGEGYGYTF. The CDR3 DNA reads as TGTGCCATCAGTGATTTCACAGGGGGCGAAGGCTATGGCTACACCTTC.

This chain connects TRBV6-5 to TRBJ2-2; D remains ambiguous. The CDR3 contains 13 residues. V lost 2 bases, J lost 7 bases, and 8 bases lay in between. Germline lookup yields CDR1 MNHEY and CDR2 SVGAGI. The CDR3 DNA reads as TGTGCCAGCAGTTACACCACAGACGGGGAGCTGTTTTTT. It translates to CASSYTTDGELFF.

This clone has just one count. This chain links TRBV4-2 with TRBJ1-5; D is possibly TRBD1 (5 bases). The germline V and J ends were trimmed by 1 base and 5 bases, with 12 bases remaining between them. There are 15 residues in the CDR3. CDR1 is LGHNA, CDR2 YNFKEQ, per germline. CDR3 coding DNA: TGTGCCAGCAGCCAAGTTTGGGGGTCGGATCAGCCCCAGCATTTT. It codes for CASSQVWGSDQPQHF.

This clone was recorded once. The gene calls are TRBV19 and TRBJ1-2; D unresolved. Germline loops: CDR1 LNHDA, CDR2 SQIVND (reference sequence). This CDR3 is 13 amino acids long. Between the trimmed V and J ends, which lost 10 bases and 0 bases, there was a span of 12 bases. CDR3 protein: CATTAGSNYGYTF. In DNA, the CDR3 is TGTGCCACCACCGCCGGGTCTAACTATGGCTACACCTTC.

V and J are TRBV18 and TRBJ1-3; D remains unclear. V shed 3 bases and J shed 0 bases, with 6 bases lying between them. Germline loops: CDR1 KGHSH, CDR2 LQKENI. The CDR3 has 14 residues. The CDR3 bases are TGTGCCAGCTCACCCCAGACCTCTGGAAACACCATATATTTT. Residues: CASSPQTSGNTIYF.

This clone was detected only once. This chain links TRBV28 with TRBJ1-5; D possibly corresponds to TRBD1 (6 bases). CDR3 size: 13 residues. Germline values: CDR1 MDHEN, CDR2 SYDVKM. Trimming removed 4 bases from V and 7 bases from J, with 11 bases in between. As DNA, the CDR3 is TGTGCCAGCAGTTACAGGGCAATCCAGCCCCAGCATTTT. Encoded protein: CASSYRAIQPQHF.

J is TRBJ1-2 and V is TRBV28; D unresolved. The CDR3 is 15 amino acids. V lost 3 bases, J lost 2 bases, and 13 bases lay in between. Germline assignment: CDR1 MDHEN and CDR2 SYDVKM. The CDR3 is CASSFSPMVNYGYTF. In DNA form, the CDR3 reads TGTGCCAGCAGTTTCTCCCCCATGGTAAACTATGGCTACACCTTC.

J is TRBJ1-2 and V is TRBV5-4, with TRBD1 matching over 10 bases. CDR1 and CDR2 from the germline V gene are SGHNT and YYREEE (reference sequence). V gave up 2 bases and J gave up 7 bases; unmatched junction bases: 5. There are 14 residues in the CDR3. The CDR3: CASSLRTGGIGYTF. CDR3 nucleotide sequence: TGTGCCAGCAGCTTACGGACAGGGGGGATTGGCTACACCTTC.

The chain uses TRBV19 and TRBJ2-7, with TRBD1 as a possible D gene (5 bases). CDR3 size: 11 residues. Germline assignment: CDR1 LNHDA and CDR2 SQIVND (reference sequence). The germline V and J ends were trimmed by 4 bases and 5 bases, with 6 bases remaining between them. The CDR3 nucleotides are TGTGCCAGTAGTACAGGGCACGAGCAGTACTTC. Its protein product is CASSTGHEQYF.

The rearrangement uses TRBV7-9 and TRBJ1-6; D unclear. V lost 1 base, J lost 0 bases, and 4 bases lay in between. This CDR3 region has 15 residues. CDR1 SEHNR and CDR2 FQNEAQ come from the germline V gene (reference sequence). The CDR3 DNA reads as TGTGCCAGCAGCTTAGAAAGCTCCTATAATTCACCCCTCCACTTT. Encoded protein: CASSLESSYNSPLHF.

The rearrangement uses TRBV3-1 (or the pseudogene TRBV3-2) and TRBJ2-5; TRBD1 aligns across 9 bases. The germline gives CDR1 LGHDT, CDR2 YNNKEL (reference sequence). The ends lost 4 bases at V and 2 bases at J; junction bases unmatched: 5. CDR3 length equals 15 residues. The CDR3 sequence is CASSLGTGIQETQYF. CDR3 sequence (DNA): TGTGCCAGCAGCCTCGGGACAGGGATTCAAGAGACCCAGTACTTC.

The rearrangement links TRBV4-3 to TRBJ2-7; unclear D gene. The V gene's germline CDR1 is LGHNA and CDR2 YSLEER. The CDR3 spans 14 residues. V was cut by 0 bases and J by 2 bases, with 8 bases left in between. The CDR3 spells CASSQETTAYEQYF. The CDR3 DNA sequence: TGCGCCAGCAGCCAAGAAACCACAGCCTACGAGCAGTACTTC.

The chain employs TRBV2 and TRBJ2-7; D not certain. The V gene's germline CDR1 is SNHLY and CDR2 FYNNEI. The CDR3 sequence is 14 residues long. The ends were cut back, 4 bases at V and 3 bases at J, with 13 bases in the middle. CDR3 DNA sequence: TGTGCCAGCAGTGGGTATAGGGCGAGCTACGAGCAGTACTTC. It codes for CASSGYRASYEQYF.

The chain joins TRBV6-6 to TRBJ2-5; TRBD2 is a possible D gene (5 bases). CDR3 length: 11 amino acids. The germline V and J ends were trimmed by 11 bases and 1 base, with 8 bases remaining between them. Germline V gene sequence: CDR1 MNHNY, CDR2 SVGAGI (reference sequence). CDR3 DNA: TGTGCCTCAGGAGGCCAAGAGACCCAGTACTTC. The encoded protein is CASGGQETQYF.

V and J are TRBV2 and TRBJ1-2; a weak D match, TRBD1 (6 bases). Germline CDR1 SNHLY, CDR2 FYNNEI. Deletions cut 10 bases from V and 3 bases from J, with 21 bases between. The CDR3 contains 15 residues. This CDR3 reads CATATTGFLDYGYTF. The CDR3 DNA is TGTGCCACCGCAACCACAGGGTTTCTTGACTATGGCTACACCTTC.

This clone has a single count. The chain links TRBV11-1 to TRBJ2-7; 10 bases match TRBD1. Germline CDR1 reads SGHAT; CDR2 reads FQDESV (reference sequence). Trimming cost V 5 bases and J 3 bases; bases outside gene matches: 7. The CDR3 loop spans 15 amino acids. The CDR3 is CASSQSGTGVYEQYF. CDR3 DNA: TGTGCCAGCAGCCAATCCGGGACAGGGGTCTACGAGCAGTACTTC.

V and J are TRBV19 and TRBJ1-1; TRBD1 is a possible D gene (6 bases). The germline V gene has CDR1 LNHDA and CDR2 SQIVND (reference sequence). Trimming removed 2 bases at V and 8 bases at J, with 9 bases between. The CDR3 has 12 residues. The CDR3 DNA is TGTGCCAGTAGTATATATGGGACAGAAGCTTTCTTT. It translates to CASSIYGTEAFF. The complete variable domain, with remaining parts taken from reference TRBV19 and TRBJ1-1, reads DGGITQSPKYLFRKEGQNVTLSCEQNLNHDAMYWYRQDPGQGLRLIYYSQIVNDFQKGDIAEGYSVSREKKESFPLTVTSAQKNPTAFYLCASSIYGTEAFFGQGTRLTVV.

The J gene is TRBJ1-3, the V gene TRBV30; D is undetermined. CDR3 length: 12 residues. Germline CDR1 is GTSNPN and CDR2 is SVGIG (reference sequence). The ends were cut back, 4 bases at V and 0 bases at J, with 4 bases in the middle. The CDR3 DNA reads as TGTGCCTGGAAACGCTCTGGAAACACCATATATTTT. Translation: CAWKRSGNTIYF. Filled out from reference TRBV30 and TRBJ1-3, the complete variable domain reads SQTIHQWPATLVQPVGSPLSLECTVEGTSNPNLYWYRQAAGRGLQLLFYSVGIGQISSEVPQNLSASRPQDRQFILSSKKLLLSDSGFYLCAWKRSGNTIYFGEGSWLTVV.

This chain connects TRBV19 to TRBJ2-7; D unclear. V was trimmed by 3 bases and J by 2 bases, leaving 8 bases between them. The CDR3 has 13 amino acids. Germline V gives CDR1 LNHDA, CDR2 SQIVND (reference sequence). Here the CDR3 reads CASSIGQAYEQYF. As DNA, the CDR3 is TGTGCCAGTAGTATTGGGCAAGCCTACGAGCAGTACTTC. Based on the CDR3 plus reference TRBV19 and TRBJ2-7, the full variable domain is DGGITQSPKYLFRKEGQNVTLSCEQNLNHDAMYWYRQDPGQGLRLIYYSQIVNDFQKGDIAEGYSVSREKKESFPLTVTSAQKNPTAFYLCASSIGQAYEQYFGPGTRLTVT.

The chain employs TRBV7-8 and TRBJ1-2; 11 nucleotides line up with TRBD1. There are 13 residues in the CDR3. The germline gives CDR1 SGHVS, CDR2 FQNEAQ. Trimming at V came to 5 bases and at J to 8 bases, leaving 4 bases not matched to a gene. CDR3 sequence reads: CASSTRTGGGYTF. The DNA for the CDR3 is TGTGCCAGCAGCACCCGGACAGGGGGCGGCTACACCTTC.

CDR3 residues: CASARGDYEQYF. In nucleotides, the CDR3 is TGTGCCAGCGCCAGGGGGGACTACGAGCAGTACTTC. This rearrangement joins TRBV28 to TRBJ2-7; weak D call: TRBD1 (7 bases). Deletions cut 8 bases from V and 3 bases from J, with 11 bases between. Germline CDR1 MDHEN, CDR2 SYDVKM. The CDR3 runs to 12 residues. The variable domain in full, completed from reference TRBV28 and TRBJ2-7, reads DVKVTQSSRYLVKRTGEKVFLECVQDMDHENMFWYRQDPGLGLRLIYFSYDVKMKEKGDIPEGYSVSREKKERFSLILESASTNQTSMYLCASARGDYEQYFGPGTRLTVT.

CDR3 bases: TGTGCCTGGAGCCACACCGGGATCTTCGGGAGTGAAAAACTGTTTTTT. Translation: CAWSHTGIFGSEKLFF. V and J are TRBV30 and TRBJ1-4; no reliable D call. The V end was cut by 3 bases, the J end by 7 bases, with 21 bases between. This CDR3 contains 16 residues. Germline CDR1 reads GTSNPN; CDR2 reads SVGIG (reference sequence).

The chain uses TRBV7-2 and TRBJ2-5; 8 bases are a match to TRBD2. The V segment lost 3 bases and the J segment 2 bases; nucleotides outside the gene matches: 5. CDR3 size: 15 residues. In germline, CDR1 is SGHTA, CDR2 FQGNSA. DNA for the CDR3: TGTGCCAGCAGCTTGGGCGGGGGGTCGCAAGAGACCCAGTACTTC. Translating it yields CASSLGGGSQETQYF. Variable domain in full (rest from reference TRBV7-2 and TRBJ2-5): GAGVSQSPSNKVTEKGKDVELRCDPISGHTALYWYRQSLGQGLEFLIYFQGNSAPDKSGLPSDRFSAERTGGSVSTLTIQRTQQEDSAVYLCASSLGGGSQETQYFGPGTRLLVL.

This clone was seen more than once but under ten times. This chain connects TRBV23-1 to TRBJ2-7; 7 positions match TRBD2. TRBV23-1 is given ORF status, its function remaining uncertain. The CDR3 is 13 amino acids. V shed 0 bases, J shed 6 bases, and the junction held 2 bases outside the gene matches. The CDR3 DNA reads as TGCGCCAGCAGTCAATCGCGGGGGACCGAGCAGTACTTC. Residues: CASSQSRGTEQYF.

This clone was found once. The chain carries TRBV30 and TRBJ1-2; 8 bases fit TRBD1. The CDR3 runs 13 residues. CDR1 is GTSNPN, CDR2 SVGIG, per germline (reference sequence). J gave up 8 bases and V 8 bases, and 13 bases lay outside the gene matches. The CDR3 loop is CAHNTVDRGGYTF. DNA of the CDR3: TGTGCCCACAACACCGTCGACAGGGGAGGCTACACCTTC.